The 22 T cell receptor beta chains presented below share a single source sample, sequenced in a study of T cells in Graves' hyperthyroidism and ophthalmopathy. Amplified TCR beta CDR3 regions derived from RNA transcripts. First-round RT-PCR targeting the TCR CDR3 was performed with the HTBI primer set. TCRdb itself ran the multiplex PCR reads through MiXCR, one entry per CDR3 protein. Of around 400,000 distinct CDR3 sequences in the sample, around 14% are singletons; the top ten hold approximately 30%. Sequenced material: blood. The receptors originated from a young woman with Graves' hyperthyroidism that later progressed to Graves' ophthalmopathy.

This clonotype was seen only a few times. The chain employs TRBV29-1 and TRBJ1-2; 12 nucleotides line up with TRBD1. The CDR3 is 12 amino acids. Germline V gene data show CDR1 as SQVTM and CDR2 as ANQGSEA. J gave up 6 bases and V 6 bases, and 2 bases lay outside the gene matches. The CDR3 region is CSVGDRGHGYTF. The DNA of the CDR3 is TGCAGCGTAGGGGACAGGGGGCATGGCTACACCTTC. Variable domain in full (rest from reference TRBV29-1 and TRBJ1-2): SAVISQKPSRDICQRGTSLTIQCQVDSQVTMMFWYRQQPGQSLTLIATANQGSEATYESGFVIDKFPISRPNLTFSTLTVSNMSPEDSSIYLCSVGDRGHGYTFGSGTRLTVV.

This clonotype was counted at least ten times. This chain uses TRBV4-3 with TRBJ2-3; no clear D. The ends were cut back, 2 bases at V and 9 bases at J, with 12 bases in the middle. The V gene's germline CDR1 is LGHNA and CDR2 YSLEER. The CDR3 loop spans 13 amino acids. The CDR3 sequence: CASSQHPAETQYF. CDR3 in DNA: TGCGCCAGCAGCCAACACCCCGCTGAGACGCAGTATTTT.

This clonotype was observed many times. The V gene is TRBV11-2, the J gene TRBJ2-7; 9 nucleotides match TRBD2. This CDR3 spans 16 amino acids. V gave up 5 bases and J gave up 6 bases; unmatched junction bases: 14. Germline V gene lookup returns CDR1 SGHAT and CDR2 FQNNGV. CDR3 sequence reads: CASSRSGGSQEGEQYF. CDR3 DNA sequence: TGTGCCAGCAGCCGTAGCGGGGGCAGCCAAGAGGGCGAGCAGTACTTC.

This clonotype was found many times. The chain couples TRBV7-6 to TRBJ2-7; the match to TRBD1 covers 8 bases. Germline V CDR1 and CDR2: SGHVS, FNYEAQ. This CDR3 contains 14 residues. The V segment lost 3 bases and the J segment 6 bases; nucleotides outside the gene matches: 7. CDR3 nucleotide sequence: TGTGCCAGCAGCTTGGAACGGACAGGGACCGAGCAGTACTTC. Translated, it gives CASSLERTGTEQYF. Based on the CDR3 plus reference TRBV7-6 and TRBJ2-7, the full variable domain is GAGVSQSPRYKVTKRGQDVALRCDPISGHVSLYWYRQALGQGPEFLTYFNYEAQQDKSGLPNDRFSAERPEGSISTLTIQRTEQRDSAMYRCASSLERTGTEQYFGPGTRLTVT.

This clonotype was observed many times. The chain is built from TRBV29-1 and TRBJ2-7; D is undetermined. Deletions cut 4 bases from V and 4 bases from J, with 14 bases between. CDR1 SQVTM and CDR2 ANQGSEA come from the germline V gene. The CDR3 runs to 13 residues. CDR3 coding DNA: TGCAGCGTTGGTTACAGTAGTGGGTACGAGCAGTACTTC. Its protein product is CSVGYSSGYEQYF.

Details on this clonotype: One end of the junction fails to match germline, which may point to a read error. The chain recombines TRBV11-3 with TRBJ2-7; 10 bases match TRBD1. The CDR3 extends over 14 amino acids. Germline CDR1 and CDR2: SGHNT and YENEEA. The CDR3 DNA sequence: TGTGCCGGGAGACAGGGGGCTCCGTCCTACGAGCCGTACTTC. Protein sequence: CAGRQGAPSYEPYF.

This clonotype has a handful of counts. This rearrangement joins TRBV4-2 to TRBJ2-7; 9 positions match TRBD2. Trimming took 3 bases from V and 6 from J; bases not matched to a gene: 9. Germline CDR1 reads LGHNA; CDR2 reads YNFKEQ. This CDR3 has 15 amino acids. This chain's CDR3 is CASSHPSGTSGEQYF. CDR3 sequence (DNA): TGTGCCAGCAGCCACCCTAGCGGGACTTCGGGCGAGCAGTACTTC.

This clonotype was picked up a small number of times. The chain couples TRBV12-3 or TRBV12-4 to TRBJ2-1; TRBD2 aligns across 10 bases. CDR3 length equals 15 residues. J was trimmed by 6 bases and V by 5 bases; bases with no gene match: 7. Written as DNA, the CDR3 is TGTGCCAGCAGTGGAGCGGGAGGGCCGGGCAATGAGCAGTTCTTC. It is translated as CASSGAGGPGNEQFF.

For this clonotype: This may be a read error: a much more frequent sequence differs by one nucleotide. The chain carries TRBV20-1 and TRBJ1-1, with 9 bases aligning to TRBD1. This CDR3 is 17 amino acids long. Germline assignment: CDR1 DFQATT and CDR2 SNEGSKA (reference sequence). The CDR3 coding sequence is TGCAGTGCTAGAGACCCACTACAGGGGGCGACGAACACTGAAGATTTCTTT. It is translated as CSARDPLQGATNTEDFF.

Points on this clonotype: The germline gene is not matched at one end of the junction; a read error may be the cause. The V call is TRBV20-1, the J call TRBJ2-1, with 8 bases lining up with TRBD2. CDR3 length equals 14 residues. Germline V gene data show CDR1 as DFQATT and CDR2 as SNEGSKA (reference sequence). The CDR3 nucleotides read TGCGGTGCTGCTCGGGAGGGCCTTTACAATGAGCAGTTCTTC. Translating it yields CGAAREGLYNEQFF.

This clonotype was seen many times. The chain couples TRBV20-1 to TRBJ2-2, with 12 nucleotides matching TRBD2. V gave up 6 bases and J gave up 1 base; unmatched junction bases: 6. The CDR3 runs to 16 residues. Germline lookup yields CDR1 DFQATT and CDR2 SNEGSKA (reference sequence). The CDR3 DNA follows: TGCAGTGCAAACTTGGGACTAGCGGGGAACACCGGGGAGCTGTTTTTT. This encodes CSANLGLAGNTGELFF.

The chain combines TRBV28 with TRBJ1-1; D not certain. Trimming stripped 3 bases from V and 0 bases from J, with 8 bases between. The germline gives CDR1 MDHEN, CDR2 SYDVKM. The CDR3 runs 14 residues. CDR3 residues: CASSFRAMNTEAFF. The CDR3 DNA reads TGTGCCAGCAGTTTCCGGGCCATGAACACTGAAGCTTTCTTT.

Regarding this clonotype: One base away lies a much larger clone, so this may be a sequencing read error. The chain links TRBV12-3 or TRBV12-4 to TRBJ2-2; D tentatively reads TRBD1 or TRBD2 (5 bases each). The CDR3 runs 15 residues. The CDR3 spells CASSTASGATGEPFF. The CDR3 DNA follows: TGTGCCAGCAGTACGGCCTCCGGGGCCACCGGGGAGCCGTTTTTT.

This clonotype was recorded many times. The CDR3 region is CASSLGGKLSSEQFF. The CDR3 DNA sequence: TGCGCCAGCAGCTTGGGCGGGAAGCTTTCTAGTGAGCAGTTCTTC. The chain recombines TRBV5-1 with TRBJ2-1; D is perhaps TRBD2 (6 bases). In germline, CDR1 is SGHRS, CDR2 YFSETQ. The CDR3 covers 15 residues. The V gene lost 0 bases and the J gene lost 9 bases, with 16 bases spanning the gap.

This clonotype appeared many times. V usage is TRBV3-1 and J usage is TRBJ1-3, with D hard to call. The CDR3 has 15 amino acids. Germline-derived CDR1 and CDR2 are LGHDT and YNNKEL (reference sequence). V dropped 8 bases and J dropped 0 bases, with 14 bases sitting between them. The CDR3 protein is CASSFGWTSGNTIYF. The CDR3 nucleotides read TGTGCCAGCTCCTTCGGTTGGACCTCTGGAAACACCATATATTTT. Full variable domain (outside the CDR3, taken from reference TRBV3-1 and TRBJ1-3): DTAVSQTPKYLVTQMGNDKSIKCEQNLGHDTMYWYKQDSKKFLKIMFSYNNKELIINETVPNRFSPKSPDKAHLNLHINSLELGDSAVYFCASSFGWTSGNTIYFGEGSWLTVV.

In this sample, this clonotype turned up many times. V is TRBV5-1 and J is TRBJ2-1; tentatively, D is TRBD2 (6 bases). V gave up 6 bases and J gave up 0 bases, with 19 bases separating them. This CDR3 contains 17 residues. CDR1 SGHRS and CDR2 YFSETQ come from the germline V gene. CDR3 coding DNA: TGCGCCAGCACGGCAGGCATTCTCGGGGGCTCCTACAATGAGCAGTTCTTC. This gives the protein CASTAGILGGSYNEQFF.

This clonotype was detected ten times or more. The chain uses TRBV7-9 and TRBJ2-7; 10 bases match TRBD1. The CDR3 is made up of 14 amino acids. V lost 3 bases and J lost 4; bases outside the gene matches: 3. The germline gives CDR1 SEHNR, CDR2 FQNEAQ (reference sequence). This chain's CDR3 is CASSFGTGVYEQYF. CDR3 DNA sequence: TGTGCCAGCAGCTTCGGGACAGGGGTATACGAGCAGTACTTC.

This clonotype was seen a single time. The rearrangement joins TRBV9 to TRBJ2-7, with 9 bases aligning to TRBD2. V lost 0 bases, J lost 6 bases, and 13 bases stayed unmatched. This CDR3 comprises 17 residues. From germline, CDR1 is SGDLS and CDR2 YYNGEE. The CDR3 spells CASSVDAPAGGPGEQYF. CDR3 coding DNA: TGTGCCAGCAGCGTAGATGCTCCGGCGGGAGGGCCGGGCGAGCAGTACTTC.

This rearrangement joins TRBV6-2 or TRBV6-3 to TRBJ2-3; 7 nucleotides agree with TRBD1. CDR3 size: 20 residues. Trimming at V came to 6 bases and at J to 2 bases, leaving 23 bases not matched to a gene. Germline CDR1 is MNHEY and CDR2 is SVGEGT. CDR3: CASSDQRGYRGPPSTDTQYF. CDR3 sequence (DNA): TGTGCCAGCAGCGATCAAAGAGGTTACAGGGGCCCTCCCTCCACAGATACGCAGTATTTT.

A single count supports this clonotype. With a much larger clone just one base away, this may be a read error. The chain carries TRBV27 and TRBJ2-7; weak D call: TRBD1 (6 bases). Germline lookup yields CDR1 MNHEY and CDR2 SMNVEV (reference sequence). With 3 bases removed from V and 5 bases from J, the gap between germline ends came to 11 bases. The CDR3 has 13 residues. The CDR3 spells CASSFPGVHEQYF. In DNA form, the CDR3 reads TGTGCCAGCAGTTTCCCAGGGGTCCACGAGCAGTACTTC.

This clonotype was observed many times. CDR3 amino acids: CASSLGGLNEKLFF. For the CDR3, the DNA is TGTGCCAGCAGCTTGGGGGGACTTAATGAAAAACTGTTTTTT. V usage is TRBV7-2 and J usage is TRBJ1-4; D may be TRBD1 (5 bases). CDR3 length: 14 residues. Germline V gene lookup returns CDR1 SGHTA and CDR2 FQGNSA. Trimming removed 3 bases at V and 4 bases at J, with 9 bases between. Using reference TRBV7-2 and TRBJ1-4 for the parts outside the CDR3, the full variable domain is GAGVSQSPSNKVTEKGKDVELRCDPISGHTALYWYRQSLGQGLEFLIYFQGNSAPDKSGLPSDRFSAERTGGSVSTLTIQRTQQEDSAVYLCASSLGGLNEKLFFGSGTQLSVL.

This clonotype turned up a few times. Just one base apart from a much larger clone, this may be a read error. The V call is TRBV3-1, the J call TRBJ2-7, with 10 bases identical to TRBD1. Looked up from germline, CDR1 is LGHDT and CDR2 is YNNKEL (reference sequence). V shed 1 base, J shed 5 bases, and the junction held 2 bases outside the gene matches. The CDR3 contains 14 residues. CDR3 sequence (DNA): TGTGCCAGCAGCCAAGGACAGGGGGCCCACGAGCAGTACTTC. Amino acids: CASSQGQGAHEQYF.